This note documents a single T cell receptor beta chain sequence. Its antigen is unidentified. The read finishes 3 residues shy of the CDR3 end, and the germline J gene is used to complete it. Different DNA sequences within this sample yield the same CDR3. The data were obtained in a study of T cells in women clearing cervical HPV infection. Study-level information: For cases, blood was sampled a median roughly 150 days after lesion detection, interquartile range roughly 80 to 220 days. Study conclusions and caveats: CIN3+ cases had significantly higher TCR repertoire richness than controls, but evenness did not differ.

Clones were read by immunoSEQ multiplex PCR, and TCRdb kept only the in-frame ones, dropping some. This sample's table reports some 30,000 clones. Trimming shortened V by 5 bases and J by 3 bases, and 5 bases separated the two germline ends. Germline V CDR1 and CDR2: LNHDA, SQIVND (reference sequence). The length of the CDR3 is 12 residues. Sample: blood buffy coat. J is TRBJ2-1 and V is TRBV19; D unclear. The TCR was taken from a woman between 18 and 75 years old with a cervical HPV16 infection that either progressed to CIN3+ or cleared (not recorded which). The chain's CDR3 is CASSHSYNEQFF. The CDR3 bases that were read are TGTGCCAGTAGTCACAGCTACAATGAG.